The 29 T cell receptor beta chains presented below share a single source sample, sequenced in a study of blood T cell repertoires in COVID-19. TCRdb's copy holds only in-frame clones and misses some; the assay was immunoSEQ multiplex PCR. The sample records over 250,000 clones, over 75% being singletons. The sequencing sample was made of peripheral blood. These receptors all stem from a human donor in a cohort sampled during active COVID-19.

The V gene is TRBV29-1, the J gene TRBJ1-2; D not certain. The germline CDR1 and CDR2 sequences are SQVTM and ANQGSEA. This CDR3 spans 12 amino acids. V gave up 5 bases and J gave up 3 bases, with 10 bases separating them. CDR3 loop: CSVRYGDYGYTF. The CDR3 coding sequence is TGCAGCGTTAGATACGGTGACTATGGCTACACCTTC.

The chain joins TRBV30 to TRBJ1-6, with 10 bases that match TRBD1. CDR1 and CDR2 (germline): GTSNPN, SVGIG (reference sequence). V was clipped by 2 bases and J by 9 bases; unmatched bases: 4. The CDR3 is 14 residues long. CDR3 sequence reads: CAWSPGTGASPLHF. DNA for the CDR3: TGTGCCTGGAGTCCAGGGACAGGGGCTTCACCCCTCCACTTT.

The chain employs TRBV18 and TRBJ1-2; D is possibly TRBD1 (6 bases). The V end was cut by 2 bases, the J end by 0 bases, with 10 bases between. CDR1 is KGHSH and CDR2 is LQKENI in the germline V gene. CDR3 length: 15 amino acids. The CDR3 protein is CASSPRDNANYGYTF. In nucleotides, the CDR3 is TGTGCCAGCTCACCAAGGGACAACGCTAACTATGGCTACACCTTC.

In DNA, the CDR3 is TGTGCTAGTGGTTTGGCCGAGGGTAAGCAGTTCTTC. It yields the protein CASGLAEGKQFF. V and J are TRBV12-5 and TRBJ2-1; tentative D call: TRBD2 (5 bases). The germline V gene encodes CDR1 LGHNT and CDR2 FRNRAP. V lost 1 base and J 11 bases, leaving 9 bases between the germline ends. This CDR3 spans 12 amino acids.

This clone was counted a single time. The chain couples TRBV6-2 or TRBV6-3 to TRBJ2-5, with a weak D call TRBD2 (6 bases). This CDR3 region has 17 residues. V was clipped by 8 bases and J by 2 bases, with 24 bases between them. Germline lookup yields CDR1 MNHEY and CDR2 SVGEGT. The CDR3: CASGFKTGPTRQETQYF. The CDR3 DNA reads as TGTGCCAGCGGTTTTAAAACGGGACCGACTAGACAAGAGACCCAGTACTTC.

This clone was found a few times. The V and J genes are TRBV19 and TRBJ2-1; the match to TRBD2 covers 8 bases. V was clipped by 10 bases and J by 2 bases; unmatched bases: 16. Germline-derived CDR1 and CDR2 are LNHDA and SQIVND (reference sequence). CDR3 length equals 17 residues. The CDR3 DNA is TGTGCCACATTAGGGGCTAGCGGGCTGTCCGCCTACAATGAGCAGTTCTTC. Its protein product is CATLGASGLSAYNEQFF. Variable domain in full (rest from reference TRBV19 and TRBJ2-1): DGGITQSPKYLFRKEGQNVTLSCEQNLNHDAMYWYRQDPGQGLRLIYYSQIVNDFQKGDIAEGYSVSREKKESFPLTVTSAQKNPTAFYLCATLGASGLSAYNEQFFGPGTRLTVL.

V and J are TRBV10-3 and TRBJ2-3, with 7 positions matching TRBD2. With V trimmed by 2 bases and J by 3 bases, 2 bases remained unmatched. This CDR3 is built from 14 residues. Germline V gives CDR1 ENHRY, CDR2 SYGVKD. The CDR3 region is CAISEMGGTDTQYF. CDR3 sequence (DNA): TGTGCCATCAGTGAGATGGGGGGGACAGATACGCAGTATTTT.

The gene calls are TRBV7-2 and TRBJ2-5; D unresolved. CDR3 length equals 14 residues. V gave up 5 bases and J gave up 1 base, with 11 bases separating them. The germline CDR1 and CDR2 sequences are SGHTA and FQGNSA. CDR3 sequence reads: CASSRSGIQETQYF. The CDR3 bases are TGTGCCAGCAGCAGGAGTGGTATCCAAGAGACCCAGTACTTC.

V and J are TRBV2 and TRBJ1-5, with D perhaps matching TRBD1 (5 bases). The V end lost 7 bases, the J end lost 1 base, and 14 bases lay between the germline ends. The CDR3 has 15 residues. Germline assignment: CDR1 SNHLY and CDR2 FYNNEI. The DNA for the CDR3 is TGTGCCAGCACTCTTCGGGGGGGGAGCAATCAGCCCCAGCATTTT. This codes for CASTLRGGSNQPQHF.

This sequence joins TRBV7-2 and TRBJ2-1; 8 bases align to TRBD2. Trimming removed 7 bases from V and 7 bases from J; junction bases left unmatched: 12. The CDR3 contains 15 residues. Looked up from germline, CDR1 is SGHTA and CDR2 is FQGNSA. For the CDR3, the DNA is TGTGCCAGCAACAGTAGACGGGAGGGGGAAAATGAGCAGTTCTTC. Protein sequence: CASNSRREGENEQFF.

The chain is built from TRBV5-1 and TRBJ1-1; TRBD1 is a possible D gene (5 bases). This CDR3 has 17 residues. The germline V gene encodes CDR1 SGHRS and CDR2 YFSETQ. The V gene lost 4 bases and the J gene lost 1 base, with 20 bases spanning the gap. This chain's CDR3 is CASSMRTTGVGNTEAFF. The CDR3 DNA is TGCGCCAGCAGCATGCGGACGACGGGGGTCGGGAACACTGAAGCTTTCTTT.

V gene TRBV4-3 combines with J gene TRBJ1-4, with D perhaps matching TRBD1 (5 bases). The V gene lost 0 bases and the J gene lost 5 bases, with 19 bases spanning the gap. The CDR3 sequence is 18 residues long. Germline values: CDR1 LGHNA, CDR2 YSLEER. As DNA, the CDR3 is TGCGCCAGCAGCCAAGATCTGGGGGGAGGTCGGCGGAATGAAAAACTGTTTTTT. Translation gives CASSQDLGGGRRNEKLFF.

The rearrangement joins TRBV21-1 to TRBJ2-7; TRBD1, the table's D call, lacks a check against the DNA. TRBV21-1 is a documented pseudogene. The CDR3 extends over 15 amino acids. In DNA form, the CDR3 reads TGTGCCAACACACGGAACCGGGACAGGACTTACGAGCAGTACTTC. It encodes CANTRNRDRTYEQYF.

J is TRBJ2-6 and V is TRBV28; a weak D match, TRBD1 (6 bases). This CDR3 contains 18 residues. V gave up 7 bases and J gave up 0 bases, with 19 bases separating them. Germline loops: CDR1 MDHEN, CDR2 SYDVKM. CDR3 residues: CASTLALGGVSGANVLTF. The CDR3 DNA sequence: TGTGCCAGCACCTTGGCCCTAGGGGGAGTCTCTGGGGCCAACGTCCTGACTTTC. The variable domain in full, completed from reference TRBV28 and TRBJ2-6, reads DVKVTQSSRYLVKRTGEKVFLECVQDMDHENMFWYRQDPGLGLRLIYFSYDVKMKEKGDIPEGYSVSREKKERFSLILESASTNQTSMYLCASTLALGGVSGANVLTFGAGSRLTVL.

CDR3 DNA: TGTGCCAGTAGTATAGGGGTAGCGGGAGACTACGAGCAGTACTTC. As protein: CASSIGVAGDYEQYF. This rearrangement joins TRBV19 to TRBJ2-7; 9 bases are shared with TRBD2. Germline CDR1 reads LNHDA; CDR2 reads SQIVND (reference sequence). The CDR3 loop spans 15 amino acids. The V and J ends lost 1 base and 3 bases, in that order; junction bases with no gene match: 4. Together with reference TRBV19 and TRBJ2-7, the CDR3 gives the full variable domain: DGGITQSPKYLFRKEGQNVTLSCEQNLNHDAMYWYRQDPGQGLRLIYYSQIVNDFQKGDIAEGYSVSREKKESFPLTVTSAQKNPTAFYLCASSIGVAGDYEQYFGPGTRLTVT.

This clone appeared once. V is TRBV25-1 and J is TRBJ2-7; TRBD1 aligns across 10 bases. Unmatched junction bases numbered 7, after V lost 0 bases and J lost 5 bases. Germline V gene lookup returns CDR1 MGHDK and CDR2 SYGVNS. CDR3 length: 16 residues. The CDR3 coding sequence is TGTGCCAGCAGTGAATATGCGACAGGGGGCGCGGACGAGCAGTACTTC. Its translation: CASSEYATGGADEQYF.

CDR3 loop: CASSLSSRQIPYGYTF. The DNA for the CDR3 is TGTGCCAGCAGCTTAAGTTCCCGCCAGATACCCTATGGCTACACCTTC. V gene TRBV7-2 combines with J gene TRBJ1-2; D is unclear. V was pared by 2 bases and J by 4 bases, with 17 bases between. Germline CDR1 SGHTA, CDR2 FQGNSA. This CDR3 region has 16 residues.

The CDR3 nucleotides are TGTGCCACCAGCAGAAGGTTCGTCGCCCTCCGGCTTAGAGGAGCGGGTGGCTACACCTTC. Translating gives CATSRRFVALRLRGAGGYTF. The rearrangement links TRBV15 to TRBJ1-2; D not resolved. CDR3 length: 20 residues. The V gene's germline CDR1 is LNHNV and CDR2 YYDKDF (reference sequence). Trimming stripped 2 bases from V and 7 bases from J, with 32 bases between.

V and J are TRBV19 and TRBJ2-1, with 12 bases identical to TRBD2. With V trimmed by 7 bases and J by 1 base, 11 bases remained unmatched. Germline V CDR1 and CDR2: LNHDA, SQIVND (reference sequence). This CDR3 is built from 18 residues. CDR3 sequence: CASTPTSGRILSYNEQFF. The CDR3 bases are TGTGCCAGTACTCCGACTAGCGGGAGAATTTTGTCCTACAATGAGCAGTTCTTC.

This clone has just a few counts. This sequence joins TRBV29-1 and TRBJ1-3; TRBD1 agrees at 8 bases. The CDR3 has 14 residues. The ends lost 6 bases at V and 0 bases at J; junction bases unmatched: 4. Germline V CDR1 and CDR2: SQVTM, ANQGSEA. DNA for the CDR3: TGCAGCGTGGCAGGGGGCAACTCTGGAAACACCATATATTTT. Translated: CSVAGGNSGNTIYF.

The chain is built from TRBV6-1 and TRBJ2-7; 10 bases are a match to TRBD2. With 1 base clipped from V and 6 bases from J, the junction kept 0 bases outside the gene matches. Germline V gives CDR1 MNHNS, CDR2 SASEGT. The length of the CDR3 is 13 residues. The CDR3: CASSEGTSGEQYF. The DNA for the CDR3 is TGTGCCAGCAGTGAAGGGACTAGCGGCGAGCAGTACTTC.

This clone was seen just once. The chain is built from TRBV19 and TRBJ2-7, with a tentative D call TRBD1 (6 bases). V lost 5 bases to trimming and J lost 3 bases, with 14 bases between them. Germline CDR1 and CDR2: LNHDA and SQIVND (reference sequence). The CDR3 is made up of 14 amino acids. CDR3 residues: CASSQSRDIYEQYF. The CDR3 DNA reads TGTGCCAGTAGTCAGTCCCGGGACATCTACGAGCAGTACTTC.

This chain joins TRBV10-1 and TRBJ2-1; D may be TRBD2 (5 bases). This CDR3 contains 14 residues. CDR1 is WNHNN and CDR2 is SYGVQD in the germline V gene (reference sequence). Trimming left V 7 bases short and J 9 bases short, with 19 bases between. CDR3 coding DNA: TGCGCCAGCACCGGAACCCCCCGGGGTAGTGAGCAGTTCTTC. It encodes CASTGTPRGSEQFF.

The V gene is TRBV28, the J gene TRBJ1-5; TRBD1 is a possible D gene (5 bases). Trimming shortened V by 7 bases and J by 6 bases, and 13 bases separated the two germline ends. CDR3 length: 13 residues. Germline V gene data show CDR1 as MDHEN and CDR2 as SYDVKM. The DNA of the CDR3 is TGTGCCAGCAAGGGGAGGGTGGGTCAGCCCCAGCATTTT. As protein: CASKGRVGQPQHF.

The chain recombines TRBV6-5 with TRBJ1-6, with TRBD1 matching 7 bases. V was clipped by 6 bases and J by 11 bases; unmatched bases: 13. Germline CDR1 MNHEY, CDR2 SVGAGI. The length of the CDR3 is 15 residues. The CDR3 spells CASSDQAGGTPPLHF. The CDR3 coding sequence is TGTGCCAGCAGCGATCAGGCAGGGGGGACTCCACCCCTCCACTTT.

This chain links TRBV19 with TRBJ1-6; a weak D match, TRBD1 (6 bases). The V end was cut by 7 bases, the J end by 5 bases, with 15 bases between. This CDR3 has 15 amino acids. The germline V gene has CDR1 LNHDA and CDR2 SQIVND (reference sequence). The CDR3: CASKELDSHNSPLHF. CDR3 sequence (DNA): TGTGCCAGTAAGGAGTTGGACAGCCATAATTCACCCCTCCACTTT.

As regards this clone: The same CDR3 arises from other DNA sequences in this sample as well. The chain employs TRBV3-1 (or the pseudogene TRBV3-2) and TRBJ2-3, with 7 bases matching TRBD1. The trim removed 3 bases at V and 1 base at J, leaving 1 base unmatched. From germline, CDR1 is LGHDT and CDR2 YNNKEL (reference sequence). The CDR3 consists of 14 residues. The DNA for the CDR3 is TGTGCCAGCAGCCACACAGGGGGCACAGATACGCAGTATTTT. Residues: CASSHTGGTDTQYF.

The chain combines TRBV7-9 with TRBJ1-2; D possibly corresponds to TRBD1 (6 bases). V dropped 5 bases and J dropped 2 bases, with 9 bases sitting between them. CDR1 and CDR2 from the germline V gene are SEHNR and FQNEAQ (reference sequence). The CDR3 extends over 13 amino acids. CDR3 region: CASSRQVNYGYTF. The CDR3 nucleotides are TGTGCCAGCAGCCGACAGGTGAACTATGGCTACACCTTC.

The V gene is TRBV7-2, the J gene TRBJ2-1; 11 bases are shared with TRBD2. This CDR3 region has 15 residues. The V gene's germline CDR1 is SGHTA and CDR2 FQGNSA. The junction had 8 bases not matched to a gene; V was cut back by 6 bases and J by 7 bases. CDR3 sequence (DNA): TGTGCCAGCAGGCCGGGACTAGCGGAGGGAAATGAGCAGTTCTTC. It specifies CASRPGLAEGNEQFF.